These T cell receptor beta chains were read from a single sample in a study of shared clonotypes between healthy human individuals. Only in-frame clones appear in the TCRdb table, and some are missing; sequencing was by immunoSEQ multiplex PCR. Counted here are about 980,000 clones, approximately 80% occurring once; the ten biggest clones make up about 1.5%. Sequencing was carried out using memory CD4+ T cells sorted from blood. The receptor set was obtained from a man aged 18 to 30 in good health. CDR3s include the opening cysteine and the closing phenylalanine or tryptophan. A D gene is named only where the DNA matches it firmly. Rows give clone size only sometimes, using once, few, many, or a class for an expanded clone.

DNA: TGTGCCAGCAATCCGGGAACCTCCGCGTCCAATCAGCCCCAGCATTTT; CDR3: CASNPGTSASNQPQHF; J: TRBJ1-5; size: few; D: .; V: TRBV27
DNA: TGCGCCAGCGCGGACATCTCAACTAATGAAAAACTGTTTTTT; CDR3: CASADISTNEKLFF; J: TRBJ1-4; size: .; D: .; V: TRBV4-1
DNA: TGCGCCAGCAGCAGGTCGCAGGGGGCAAGTGGGGCCAACGTCCTGACTTTC; CDR3: CASSRSQGASGANVLTF; J: TRBJ2-6; size: .; D: TRBD1; V: TRBV5-1
DNA: TGTGCCAGCAGCTGGGGGACAAAAGATGCTAACTATGGCTACACCTTC; CDR3: CASSWGTKDANYGYTF; J: TRBJ1-2; size: .; D: .; V: TRBV7-9
DNA: TGTGCCAGCAGCTTAGATTGGGCTGAAGCTTTCTTT; CDR3: CASSLDWAEAFF; J: TRBJ1-1; size: .; D: .; V: TRBV7-2
DNA: TGTGCCAGCAGCTGGGGGTGGAAATCGAACACTGAAGCTTTCTTT; CDR3: CASSWGWKSNTEAFF; J: TRBJ1-1; size: .; D: .; V: TRBV11-1
DNA: TGTGCCAGCAGCTTAGCGGGGAATCCAGATACGCAGTATTTT; CDR3: CASSLAGNPDTQYF; J: TRBJ2-3; size: .; D: .; V: TRBV11-3
DNA: TGTGCCAGCGAACCCGCGACAGGGGGGTACACCGGGGAGCTGTTTTTT; CDR3: CASEPATGGYTGELFF; J: TRBJ2-2; size: .; D: TRBD1; V: TRBV2
DNA: TGTGCCAGCAAACTAGCTGGGGCGGAGAACACCGGGGAGCTGTTTTTT; CDR3: CASKLAGAENTGELFF; J: TRBJ2-2; size: once; D: .; V: TRBV28
DNA: TGTGCCTGGGGGACCGGCCCCTACGAGCAGTACTTC; CDR3: CAWGTGPYEQYF; J: TRBJ2-7; size: .; D: .; V: TRBV30
DNA: TGTGCCAGCCAGTCCCTATATAATTCACCCCTCCACTTT; CDR3: CASQSLYNSPLHF; J: TRBJ1-6; size: .; D: .; V: TRBV6-6
DNA: TGCGCCAGCAGCCAAGTCGATATTGTCGCGTATCAGCCCCAGCATTTT; CDR3: CASSQVDIVAYQPQHF; J: TRBJ1-5; size: many; D: .; V: TRBV4-1
DNA: TGTGCCAGCAGCCCGACTAGCGGGTTGACCGGGGAGCTGTTTTTT; CDR3: CASSPTSGLTGELFF; J: TRBJ2-2; size: .; D: TRBD2; V: TRBV6-4
DNA: TGTGCCAGCAGTGGGCAGGGGGCGGACACTGAAGCTTTCTTT; CDR3: CASSGQGADTEAFF; J: TRBJ1-1; size: .; D: TRBD1; V: TRBV2
DNA: TGTGCCTGGAGTCGACCGGGACTAAGGGAGCTGTTTTTT; CDR3: CAWSRPGLRELFF; J: TRBJ2-2; size: .; D: TRBD2; V: TRBV30
DNA: TGTGCCAGCAAACAGGGAGCGAGGGTGGTAGAGACCCAGTACTTC; CDR3: CASKQGARVVETQYF; J: TRBJ2-5; size: .; D: .; V: TRBV5-6
DNA: TGTGCCAGCAGTCGTGAAGGAGCTGAAGCTTTCTTT; CDR3: CASSREGAEAFF; J: TRBJ1-1; size: .; D: .; V: TRBV6-5
DNA: TGTGCCATCAAGAGGGCCGGGACTCAGTTTACAGATACGCAGTATTTT; CDR3: CAIKRAGTQFTDTQYF; J: TRBJ2-3; size: .; D: .; V: TRBV10-3
DNA: TGTGCCAGCAGTGTAATGGGGGGATCAAATTCACCCCTCCACTTT; CDR3: CASSVMGGSNSPLHF; J: TRBJ1-6; size: .; D: .; V: TRBV11-1
DNA: TGTGCCAGCAGCTTAGCCGGGACTCTATACAATGAGCAGTTCTTC; CDR3: CASSLAGTLYNEQFF; J: TRBJ2-1; size: .; D: .; V: TRBV7-2
DNA: TGTGCCAGCCAGGGACAGAGCTACGAGCAGTACTTC; CDR3: CASQGQSYEQYF; J: TRBJ2-7; size: .; D: TRBD1; V: TRBV6-1
DNA: TGTGCCAGCAGTCCCAACCTAAACAGGGGCTACACCTTC; CDR3: CASSPNLNRGYTF; J: TRBJ1-2; size: .; D: .; V: TRBV27
DNA: TGCGCCAGCACAGGGGGCGCTGGGTCCGGGAACCAAGAGACCCAGTACTTC; CDR3: CASTGGAGSGNQETQYF; J: TRBJ2-5; size: .; D: TRBD1; V: TRBV5-1
DNA: TGTGCCACCGAGGGGGGACTTGGCTACACCTTC; CDR3: CATEGGLGYTF; J: TRBJ1-2; size: .; D: .; V: TRBV6-6
DNA: TGTGCCTGGAGTGACAGCTACGAGCAGTACTTC; CDR3: CAWSDSYEQYF; J: TRBJ2-7; size: .; D: .; V: TRBV30
DNA: TGTGCCAGCAGTTACTCACCAGCACTCCCCTACGAGCAGTACTTC; CDR3: CASSYSPALPYEQYF; J: TRBJ2-7; size: .; D: .; V: TRBV6-5
DNA: TGTGCCAGCAGCTTAGGCCGGTGGGAGCAGTACTTC; CDR3: CASSLGRWEQYF; J: TRBJ2-7; size: few; D: .; V: TRBV7-2
DNA: TGTGCCATCAGTGTAACAGGGGGCATGAACACTGAAGCTTTCTTT; CDR3: CAISVTGGMNTEAFF; J: TRBJ1-1; size: .; D: TRBD1; V: TRBV10-3
DNA: TGCAGTGGGGGGGTCTATGAAGCTTTCTTT; CDR3: CSGGVYEAFF; J: TRBJ1-1; size: .; D: .; V: TRBV20-1
DNA: TGTGCCAGTACCTCAACCGGGCAGCCAACCCCCCTCCACTTT; CDR3: CASTSTGQPTPLHF; J: TRBJ1-6; size: .; D: .; V: TRBV19
DNA: TGTGCCAGCAGTTGGAACAGGGCGGTTGAGCAGTACTTC; CDR3: CASSWNRAVEQYF; J: TRBJ2-7; size: .; D: .; V: TRBV27
DNA: TGCGCCAGCAGCCAAGACCCGGACCGGAGCGGGACTGAAGCTTTCTTT; CDR3: CASSQDPDRSGTEAFF; J: TRBJ1-1; size: .; D: .; V: TRBV4-3
DNA: TGTGCCAGCAGCGTAGGAGGGGAGACCCAGTACTTC; CDR3: CASSVGGETQYF; J: TRBJ2-5; size: .; D: .; V: TRBV9
DNA: TGTGCCAGCAGCTTGACAGGAAACACCATATATTTT; CDR3: CASSLTGNTIYF; J: TRBJ1-3; size: .; D: .; V: TRBV7-2
DNA: TGTGCCAGCAGTCGGACAGGGGTCTACTCCTACGAGCAGTACTTC; CDR3: CASSRTGVYSYEQYF; J: TRBJ2-7; size: .; D: TRBD1; V: TRBV27
DNA: TGTGCCAGCACGCTCCACGGATACACCGGGGAGCTGTTTTTT; CDR3: CASTLHGYTGELFF; J: TRBJ2-2; size: few; D: .; V: TRBV6-1
DNA: TGTGCCAGTAGTTCTCGGACGAGTCACTGCACCTTC; CDR3: CASSSRTSHCTF; J: TRBJ1-2; size: many; D: .; V: TRBV19
DNA: TGCGCCAGCAGCACACCGGACCGGGGCACAGATACGCAGTATTTT; CDR3: CASSTPDRGTDTQYF; J: TRBJ2-3; size: .; D: .; V: TRBV5-1
DNA: TGTGCCAGCAGTTTAGGCCGGGACATCAAGATTCAGCCCCAGCATTTT; CDR3: CASSLGRDIKIQPQHF; J: TRBJ1-5; size: .; D: .; V: TRBV28
DNA: TGTGCCAGTCAAGGCCAATCATCTAATCAGCCCCAGCATTTT; CDR3: CASQGQSSNQPQHF; J: TRBJ1-5; size: few; D: .; V: TRBV19
DNA: TGTGCCAGCAGCTTGGCGGGGAAAGTCTCCTACGAGCAGTACTTC; CDR3: CASSLAGKVSYEQYF; J: TRBJ2-7; size: .; D: .; V: TRBV5-6
DNA: TGTGCCAGCGGTCGAAGGGGAACAGATACGCAGTATTTT; CDR3: CASGRRGTDTQYF; J: TRBJ2-3; size: .; D: .; V: TRBV7-9
DNA: TGCGCCAGCAGCCAAGACCCAGGAACAGATACGCAGTATTTT; CDR3: CASSQDPGTDTQYF; J: TRBJ2-3; size: .; D: .; V: TRBV4-3
DNA: TGTGCCAGCAGCTTGAAGGGGCTGGGGACTGAAGCTTTCTTT; CDR3: CASSLKGLGTEAFF; J: TRBJ1-1; size: .; D: .; V: TRBV5-4
DNA: TGTGCCAGCAGCTTAATGCGGGAGTGGAGTGAGCAGTTCTTC; CDR3: CASSLMREWSEQFF; J: TRBJ2-1; size: .; D: TRBD2; V: TRBV7-2
DNA: TGCGCCAGCAGCCAAGACATCACCCGGGGGAACACCATATATTTT; CDR3: CASSQDITRGNTIYF; J: TRBJ1-3; size: .; D: .; V: TRBV4-1
DNA: TGTGCCAGCAGCCCCACGTGGGCAGGTGAAGCTTTCTTT; CDR3: CASSPTWAGEAFF; J: TRBJ1-1; size: .; D: .; V: TRBV11-2
DNA: TGTGCCAGCAGCTACACGACCTCTACCACATACGAGCAGTACTTC; CDR3: CASSYTTSTTYEQYF; J: TRBJ2-7; size: .; D: .; V: TRBV7-8
DNA: TGTGCCAGCAGTTACTTAGGGTCCGGGGAGCTGTTTTTT; CDR3: CASSYLGSGELFF; J: TRBJ2-2; size: few; D: .; V: TRBV6-5
DNA: TGCGCCAGCAGCCAAGGAAGGACTAGCGGGAGTATTTACGAGCAGTACTTC; CDR3: CASSQGRTSGSIYEQYF; J: TRBJ2-7; size: .; D: TRBD2; V: TRBV4-1
DNA: TGCGCCAGCAGTGGAACGCAACCCGGGACAGGGGGGACCCAGTACTTC; CDR3: CASSGTQPGTGGTQYF; J: TRBJ2-5; size: .; D: TRBD1; V: TRBV10-1
DNA: TGTGCCAGCAGTTCAGGAGGGGCCGAGATCTACAATGAGCAGTTCTTC; CDR3: CASSSGGAEIYNEQFF; J: TRBJ2-1; size: .; D: .; V: TRBV25-1
DNA: TGCGCCAGCAGCCAAGGACCGGGACTGGGGACCCTTGAAGCTTTCTTT; CDR3: CASSQGPGLGTLEAFF; J: TRBJ1-1; size: .; D: .; V: TRBV4-3
DNA: TGTGCCAGCAGTGATGTTTCTGGGGGCAAGGAGACCCAGTACTTC; CDR3: CASSDVSGGKETQYF; J: TRBJ2-5; size: .; D: .; V: TRBV6-1